Below are 24 T cell receptor beta chains sequenced from a single sample in a study of T-cell reconstitution after alpha-beta-depleted transplantation in children. As it was prepared, the TCRbeta library received unique molecular identifiers. MiXCR, applied by TCRdb to the PCR reads, yields one record per CDR3 protein. Of 15,000 to 20,000 distinct CDR3 sequences in the sample, roughly 8% were seen once. This specimen was PBMCs, mostly from graft donor cells, taken 60 days after TCRalphabeta/CD19-depleted stem cell transplant. Every receptor here comes from a boy in the first two years of life who had a stem cell transplant for Wiskott-Aldrich syndrome, so the T cells may come from the graft donor.

This clonotype was counted at least ten times. The V call is TRBV28, the J call TRBJ1-4; D call uncertain. CDR1 and CDR2 (germline): MDHEN, SYDVKM. The V end lost 7 bases, the J end lost 7 bases, and 4 bases lay between the germline ends. The CDR3 extends over 10 amino acids. The CDR3, as DNA: TGTGCCAGCAAGGGTGAAAAACTGTTTTTT. Protein sequence: CASKGEKLFF.

This clonotype has only a few counts. The chain uses TRBV27 and TRBJ2-1; D uncertain. The CDR3 is 14 residues long. From germline, CDR1 is MNHEY and CDR2 SMNVEV (reference sequence). V gave up 6 bases and J gave up 6 bases, with 15 bases separating them. CDR3 sequence: CASSDFLVSNEQFF. The CDR3 region has the DNA TGTGCCAGCAGCGACTTTCTGGTTTCCAATGAGCAGTTCTTC.

This clonotype was counted a few times. The chain uses TRBV6-1 and TRBJ2-1; 7 bases align to TRBD2. CDR1 and CDR2 (germline): MNHNS, SASEGT. V lost 4 bases to trimming and J lost 7 bases; unmatched junction nucleotides: 13. This CDR3 contains 16 residues. The CDR3: CASSGISGRALNEQFF. In DNA form, the CDR3 reads TGTGCCAGCAGTGGCATATCGGGGAGGGCCCTGAATGAGCAGTTCTTC.

This clonotype was detected many times. The CDR3 spells CASRTTGLLYGYTF. The CDR3 nucleotides read TGTGCCAGCAGAACAACAGGTCTTCTTTATGGCTACACCTTC. The chain couples TRBV6-2 or TRBV6-3 to TRBJ1-2; perhaps TRBD1 as D (5 bases). The germline CDR1 and CDR2 sequences are MNHEY and SVGEGT. With 6 bases removed from V and 5 bases from J, the gap between germline ends came to 16 bases. The CDR3 covers 14 residues.

V is TRBV20-1 and J is TRBJ2-1; 9 nucleotides match TRBD2. Germline V gene lookup returns CDR1 DFQATT and CDR2 SNEGSKA (reference sequence). This CDR3 region has 20 residues. Trimming at V came to 1 base and at J to 2 bases, leaving 18 bases not matched to a gene. The CDR3 DNA sequence: TGCAGTGCTAGAGCAAACGGACGACTAGCGGTACACCTTACCTACAATGAGCAGTTCTTC. Protein product: CSARANGRLAVHLTYNEQFF.

Ten or more counts support this clonotype. The gene calls are TRBV4-2 and TRBJ2-3; D is ambiguous. V was pared by 6 bases and J by 2 bases, with 9 bases between. This CDR3 is 13 amino acids long. Germline-derived CDR1 and CDR2 are LGHNA and YNFKEQ. The CDR3 spells CASRSIPTDTQYF. The CDR3 DNA reads TGTGCCAGCAGATCGATTCCCACAGATACGCAGTATTTT.

In this sample, this clonotype turned up many times. The chain has TRBV7-9 and TRBJ1-1, with D possibly TRBD1 on 5 matching bases. V lost 1 base, J lost 7 bases, and 10 bases lay in between. Germline V gene lookup returns CDR1 SEHNR and CDR2 FQNEAQ (reference sequence). This CDR3 region has 13 residues. CDR3 sequence (DNA): TGTGCCAGCAGCTTAGTGGCAGGGCTTGAAGCTTTCTTT. As protein: CASSLVAGLEAFF.

This chain uses TRBV5-1 with TRBJ2-2, with 11 bases lining up with TRBD2. The CDR3 is 16 residues long. Per germline, CDR1 SGHRS and CDR2 YFSETQ. Germline trimming cut 7 bases from V and 4 bases from J; bases unmatched to any gene: 9. CDR3 region: CASSPNSGRATGELFF. In nucleotides, the CDR3 is TGCGCCAGCTCCCCCAATAGCGGGAGGGCCACCGGGGAGCTGTTTTTT.

The CDR3 is CASSLWGGTTDTQYF. In DNA form, the CDR3 reads TGTGCCAGCAGCTTGTGGGGCGGGACCACAGATACGCAGTATTTT. V and J are TRBV13 and TRBJ2-3; tentatively, D is TRBD2 (6 bases). This CDR3 has 15 residues. Germline V gene lookup returns CDR1 PRHDT and CDR2 FYEKMQ (reference sequence). V was clipped by 3 bases and J by 2 bases, with 12 bases between them.

This clonotype was seen at least ten times. The V call is TRBV5-1, the J call TRBJ2-3; 10 nucleotides align to TRBD2. The J segment lost 2 bases and the V segment lost 1 base, leaving 4 bases of the junction unmatched. The V gene's germline CDR1 is SGHRS and CDR2 YFSETQ. This CDR3 spans 16 amino acids. CDR3 DNA: TGCGCCAGCAGCTTGATAGCGGGAGGCCTCACAGATACGCAGTATTTT. It encodes CASSLIAGGLTDTQYF.

At least ten counts were recorded for this clonotype. This rearrangement joins TRBV6-5 to TRBJ2-1; 10 positions agree with TRBD1. Unmatched junction bases numbered 7, after V lost 0 bases and J lost 8 bases. The CDR3 contains 16 residues. Germline loops: CDR1 MNHEY, CDR2 SVGAGI. The CDR3 coding sequence is TGTGCCAGCAGTTACTCGCGGGACAGGGGTGTCGATGAGCAGTTCTTC. This encodes CASSYSRDRGVDEQFF.

This clonotype was picked up many times. This sequence joins TRBV12-3 or TRBV12-4 and TRBJ2-2; 7 nucleotides match TRBD1. The length of the CDR3 is 14 residues. Trimming took 5 bases from V and 7 from J; bases not matched to a gene: 7. The CDR3 nucleotides read TGTGCCAGCAGTCACAACAGGGGAATCGGGGAGCTGTTTTTT. Its translation: CASSHNRGIGELFF.

This clonotype has ten or more counts. The chain couples TRBV7-3 to TRBJ2-2; D tentatively fits TRBD1 or TRBD2 (5 bases each). The CDR3 covers 15 residues. The ends were cut back, 5 bases at V and 7 bases at J, with 17 bases in the middle. The germline V gene has CDR1 SGHTA and CDR2 FQGTGA. The CDR3 DNA reads as TGTGCCAGCAGCCTCACCGGGACCACAAGCGGGGAGCTGTTTTTT. Its translation: CASSLTGTTSGELFF.

This clonotype was counted between two and nine times. This sequence joins TRBV11-1 and TRBJ2-5; 7 bases are a match to TRBD2. With V trimmed by 1 base and J by 5 bases, 16 bases remained unmatched. The CDR3 spans 18 residues. Germline CDR1 SGHAT, CDR2 FQDESV (reference sequence). This chain's CDR3 is CASSLGSSSGGAGETQYF. The CDR3 nucleotides read TGTGCCAGCAGCTTAGGTTCATCATCGGGGGGAGCCGGGGAGACCCAGTACTTC.

About this clonotype itself: A junction end diverges from the germline sequence, so it may reflect a read error. The gene calls are TRBV4-1 and TRBJ2-1; unclear D gene. In germline, CDR1 is MGHRA, CDR2 YSYEKL. The CDR3 is 17 amino acids. The DNA of the CDR3 is TGTGCCATGGGCCCCGGGCGCCGGTGCTCAAACTACAATGAGCAGTTCTTC. Translated, it gives CAMGPGRRCSNYNEQFF.

This clonotype has at least ten counts. The V and J genes are TRBV5-1 and TRBJ1-1, with D perhaps matching TRBD1 (5 bases). V shed 4 bases and J shed 3 bases, with 16 bases lying between them. Germline V gene sequence: CDR1 SGHRS, CDR2 YFSETQ. CDR3 length: 15 residues. CDR3 DNA: TGCGCCAGCAGCCCCTGGGGGATGGGGGACACTGAAGCTTTCTTT. This sequence encodes CASSPWGMGDTEAFF.

In its sample, this clonotype was seen a few times. The V gene is TRBV20-1, the J gene TRBJ1-2; D gene uncertain. CDR3 size: 11 residues. Germline V gene lookup returns CDR1 DFQATT and CDR2 SNEGSKA (reference sequence). V dropped 0 bases and J dropped 5 bases, with 4 bases sitting between them. Written as DNA, the CDR3 is TGCAGTGCTAGAGACAAATATGGCTACACCTTC. Translation: CSARDKYGYTF.

This clonotype has ten or more counts. CDR3 sequence reads: CSARQDHSNQPQHF. As DNA, the CDR3 is TGCAGTGCAAGGCAGGATCATAGCAATCAGCCCCAGCATTTT. The J gene is TRBJ1-5, the V gene TRBV20-1; D not resolved. Germline-derived CDR1 and CDR2 are DFQATT and SNEGSKA (reference sequence). The CDR3 consists of 14 residues. V was trimmed by 6 bases and J by 0 bases, leaving 12 bases between them.

The chain employs TRBV11-2 and TRBJ2-7; 9 bases are a match to TRBD1. Trimming removed 5 bases from V and 2 bases from J; junction bases left unmatched: 4. This CDR3 contains 14 residues. CDR1 is SGHAT and CDR2 is FQNNGV in the germline V gene. The chain's CDR3 is CASSLRTGAYEQYF. The CDR3, as DNA: TGTGCCAGCAGCCTCCGGACAGGGGCCTACGAGCAGTACTTC.

This clonotype came up many times. The chain employs TRBV15 and TRBJ2-1; 12 bases are shared with TRBD2. The CDR3 sequence is 16 residues long. The germline gives CDR1 LNHNV, CDR2 YYDKDF (reference sequence). With 3 bases clipped from V and 7 bases from J, the junction kept 7 bases outside the gene matches. The DNA of the CDR3 is TGTGCCACCAGCAGTTTACTAGCGGGGGGCCAAAATGAGCAGTTCTTC. It yields the protein CATSSLLAGGQNEQFF.

This chain joins TRBV28 and TRBJ2-3; weak D call: TRBD2 (5 bases). With 3 bases removed from V and 2 bases from J, the gap between germline ends came to 9 bases. CDR3 length: 14 residues. Per the germline V gene, CDR1 is MDHEN and CDR2 is SYDVKM. The CDR3 is CASSLGANTDTQYF. CDR3 DNA sequence: TGTGCCAGCAGTTTGGGAGCTAACACAGATACGCAGTATTTT.

This rearrangement joins TRBV6-6 to TRBJ2-7; 8 bases match TRBD2. Germline CDR1 MNHNY, CDR2 SVGAGI (reference sequence). This CDR3 region has 12 residues. V trimming: 5 bases; J trimming: 6 bases; junction bases outside the gene matches: 3. The CDR3 loop reads CASSHGTSEQYF. The DNA of the CDR3 is TGTGCCAGCAGTCACGGGACTAGCGAGCAGTACTTC.

The chain recombines TRBV6-1 with TRBJ2-1; D is ambiguous. The CDR3 is made up of 14 amino acids. Germline CDR1 reads MNHNS; CDR2 reads SASEGT. V lost 8 bases and J lost 1, with 12 bases in between. For the CDR3, the DNA is TGTGCCAGCCAAAAAGTGGGGTCCTACAATGAGCAGTTCTTC. Its translation: CASQKVGSYNEQFF.

CDR3 region: CASSRDSSYEQYF. The CDR3 region has the DNA TGTGCCAGCAGCCGTGACTCCTCCTACGAGCAGTACTTC. J is TRBJ2-7 and V is TRBV4-2; D is ambiguous. V dropped 4 bases and J dropped 0 bases, with 7 bases sitting between them. Germline V CDR1 and CDR2: LGHNA, YNFKEQ. The CDR3 is made up of 13 amino acids.